The sequence of this T cell receptor beta chain was determined in a study of blood T cell repertoires in COVID-19. Trimming removed 3 bases from V and 8 bases from J; junction bases left unmatched: 6. Germline CDR1 and CDR2: LNHDA and SQIVND (reference sequence). This CDR3 contains 14 residues. Assay used: immunoSEQ multiplex PCR; TCRdb lists only in-frame clones, some missing. This table holds 200,000 to 250,000 clones, less than 85% found once. Sequencing input: peripheral blood. The J gene is TRBJ1-4, the V gene TRBV19; 7 positions agree with TRBD1. This clonotype originated in a woman in her 70s with acute or convalescent COVID-19. CDR3: CASSIDRESEKLFF. The CDR3 region has the DNA TGTGCCAGTAGTATCGACAGGGAGAGCGAAAAACTGTTTTTT. Filled out from reference TRBV19 and TRBJ1-4, the complete variable domain reads DGGITQSPKYLFRKEGQNVTLSCEQNLNHDAMYWYRQDPGQGLRLIYYSQIVNDFQKGDIAEGYSVSREKKESFPLTVTSAQKNPTAFYLCASSIDRESEKLFFGSGTQLSVL.